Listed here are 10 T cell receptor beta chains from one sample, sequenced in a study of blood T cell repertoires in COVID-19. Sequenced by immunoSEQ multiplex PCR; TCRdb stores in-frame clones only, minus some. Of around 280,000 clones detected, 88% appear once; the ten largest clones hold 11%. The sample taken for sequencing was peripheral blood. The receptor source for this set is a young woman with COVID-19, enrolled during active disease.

The chain's CDR3 is CASSLAGGTGELFF. The CDR3 nucleotides are TGTGCCAGCAGCTTGGCGGGCGGAACCGGGGAGCTGTTTTTT. The chain recombines TRBV7-3 with TRBJ2-2, with D possibly TRBD2 on 5 matching bases. Germline V gene sequence: CDR1 SGHTA, CDR2 FQGTGA. V was shortened by 3 bases and J by 5 bases, with 10 bases between the two germline ends. The CDR3 consists of 14 residues.

CDR3 residues: CASSLAQGAHGYTF. The CDR3, as DNA: TGTGCCAGCAGCTTAGCGCAGGGGGCCCATGGCTACACCTTC. The chain has TRBV7-9 and TRBJ1-2; TRBD1 aligns across 8 bases. J lost 6 bases, V lost 0 bases, and 3 bases had no gene match. The CDR3 totals 14 residues. The germline V gene has CDR1 SEHNR and CDR2 FQNEAQ (reference sequence).

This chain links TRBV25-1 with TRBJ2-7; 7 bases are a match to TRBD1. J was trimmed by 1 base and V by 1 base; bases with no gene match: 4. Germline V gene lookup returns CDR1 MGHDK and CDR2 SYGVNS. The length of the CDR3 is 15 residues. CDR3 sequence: CASSELGTESYEQYF. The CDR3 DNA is TGTGCCAGCAGTGAATTAGGGACAGAATCCTACGAGCAGTACTTC.

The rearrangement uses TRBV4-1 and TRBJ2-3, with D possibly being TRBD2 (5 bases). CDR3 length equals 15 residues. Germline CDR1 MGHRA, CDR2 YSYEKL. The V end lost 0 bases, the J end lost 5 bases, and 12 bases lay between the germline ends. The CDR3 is CASSQDVAGEDTQYF. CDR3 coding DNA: TGCGCCAGCAGCCAAGATGTGGCGGGCGAAGATACGCAGTATTTT.

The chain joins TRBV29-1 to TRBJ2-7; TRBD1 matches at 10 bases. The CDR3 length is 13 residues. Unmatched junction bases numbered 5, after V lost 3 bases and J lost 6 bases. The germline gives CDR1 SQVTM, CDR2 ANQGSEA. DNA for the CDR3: TGCAGCGTTGAGATCGGACAGGGGGGCGAGCAGTACTTC. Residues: CSVEIGQGGEQYF.

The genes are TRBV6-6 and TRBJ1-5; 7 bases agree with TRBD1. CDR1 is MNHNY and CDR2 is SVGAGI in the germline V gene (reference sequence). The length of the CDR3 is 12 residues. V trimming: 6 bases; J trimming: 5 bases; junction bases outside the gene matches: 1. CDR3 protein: CASRQGDQPQHF. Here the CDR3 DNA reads TGTGCCAGCAGGCAGGGGGATCAGCCCCAGCATTTT.

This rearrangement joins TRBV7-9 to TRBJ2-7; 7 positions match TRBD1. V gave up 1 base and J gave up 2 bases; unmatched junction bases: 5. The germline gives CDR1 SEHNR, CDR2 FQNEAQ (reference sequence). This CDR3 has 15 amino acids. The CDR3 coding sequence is TGTGCCAGCAGCTTAGACAGGGGCGCGACCTACGAGCAGTACTTC. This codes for CASSLDRGATYEQYF.

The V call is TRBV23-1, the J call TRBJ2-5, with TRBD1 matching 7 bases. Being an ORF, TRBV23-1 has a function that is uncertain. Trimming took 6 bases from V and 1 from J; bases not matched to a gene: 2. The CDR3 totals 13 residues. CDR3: CASRDRSQETQYF. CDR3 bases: TGCGCCAGCAGGGACAGGAGCCAAGAGACCCAGTACTTC.

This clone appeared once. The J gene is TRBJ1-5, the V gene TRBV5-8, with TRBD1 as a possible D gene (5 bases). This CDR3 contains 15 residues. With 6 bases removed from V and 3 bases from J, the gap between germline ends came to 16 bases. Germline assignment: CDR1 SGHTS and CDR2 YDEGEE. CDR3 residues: CASTPGVGPNQPQHF. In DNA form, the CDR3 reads TGTGCCAGCACCCCGGGGGTCGGACCCAATCAGCCCCAGCATTTT.

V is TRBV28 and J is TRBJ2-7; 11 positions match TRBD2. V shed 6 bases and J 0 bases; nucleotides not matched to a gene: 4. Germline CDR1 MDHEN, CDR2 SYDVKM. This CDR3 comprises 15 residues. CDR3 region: CASSPSGRSSYEQYF. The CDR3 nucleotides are TGTGCCAGCAGCCCTAGCGGGAGGTCCTCCTACGAGCAGTACTTC.